This T cell receptor (beta chain) is from a study of CD8 T cells in ankylosing spondylitis. CDR1 and CDR2 (germline): ENHRY, SYGVKD. V lost 5 bases to trimming and J lost 0 bases, with 20 bases between them. CDR3 length: 18 residues. This clonotype was seen repeatedly, ten times or more. Antigen specificity is unknown. TCRdb recomputed calls from the 5' RACE reads with MiXCR, one row per CDR3 protein. The repertoire consists of 700,000 to 850,000 distinct CDR3 sequences, with about 12% occurring once and the leading ten covering approximately 0.46%. Findings and limits, study-wide: The study identified a TCR beta motif of 7 or 8 highly homologous variants that appeared characteristic of ankylosing spondylitis blood.

The rearrangement links TRBV10-3 to TRBJ1-5; D is ambiguous. What was sequenced was blood, either unsorted or a sorted T cell fraction (not recorded which). The receptor comes from a male donor with ankylosing spondylitis. Here the CDR3 reads CAISPTQPTANSNQPQHF. The CDR3 region has the DNA TGTGCCATCAGTCCTACCCAACCGACCGCGAATAGCAATCAGCCCCAGCATTTT.